This T cell receptor (beta chain) was recovered during a study of vaccination effects on CD4 cells after COVID-19. Only in-frame clones appear in the TCRdb table, and some are missing; sequencing was by immunoSEQ multiplex PCR. The sample carries 45,000 to 60,000 clones, about three quarters recorded once. The culture ran for around nine days before CD4+ T cells were isolated. IL-2 medium was substituted for half the medium on days 3 and 7. This clone was counted once. Its antigen is as yet unknown. The V and J ends lost 4 bases and 3 bases, in that order; junction bases with no gene match: 3. CDR1 and CDR2 (germline): SGHDT, YYEEEE. The CDR3 consists of 14 residues.

This receptor was identified in a human donor who had a prior SARS-CoV-2 infection. This chain uses TRBV5-6 with TRBJ1-1; 10 nucleotides agree with TRBD1. The sample in question was CD4+ T cells from PBMCs cultured without peptide, obtained before COVID-19 vaccination. This CDR3 reads CASSGTGVYTEAFF. CDR3 nucleotides: TGTGCCAGCAGCGGGACAGGGGTCTACACTGAAGCTTTCTTT.